These 6 T cell receptor beta chains share one sample of origin, sequenced in a study of T cells in Graves' hyperthyroidism and ophthalmopathy. Amplification of TCR beta CDR3 regions used RNA as the template. When the TCR CDR3 underwent first-round RT-PCR, the HTBI primer set was used. TCRdb re-called the multiplex PCR reads with MiXCR, one entry per CDR3 protein. The sample contains 300,000 to 450,000 distinct CDR3 sequences, about 15% of which appear only once. Sequencing used blood. These receptors were collected from a woman aged 30 to 39 with Graves' hyperthyroidism.

This clonotype was counted at least ten times. The rearrangement links TRBV24-1 to TRBJ1-1, with D hard to call. The ends were cut back, 4 bases at V and 3 bases at J, with 8 bases in the middle. The CDR3 loop spans 13 amino acids. CDR1 and CDR2 (germline): KGHDR, SFDVKD. The CDR3 bases are TGTGCCACCAGTGAAGGCTGGGACACTGAAGCTTTCTTT. It encodes CATSEGWDTEAFF.

V and J are TRBV4-1 and TRBJ2-1; 10 nucleotides agree with TRBD2. V was pared by 1 base and J by 5 bases, with 5 bases of the junction left unmatched. Per germline, CDR1 MGHRA and CDR2 YSYEKL. This CDR3 has 16 amino acids. CDR3 DNA sequence: TGCGCCAGCAGCCAAGGGCCAGCGGGAGGGGACAATGAGCAGTTCTTC. This translates into CASSQGPAGGDNEQFF.

This clonotype has at least ten counts. The chain carries TRBV28 and TRBJ2-7; TRBD1 matches at 7 bases. V shed 7 bases, J shed 1 base, and the junction held 4 bases outside the gene matches. CDR1 is MDHEN, CDR2 SYDVKM, per germline. This CDR3 region has 13 residues. For the CDR3, the DNA is TGTGCCAGCACTAGGGACAGTTCCTACGAGCAGTACTTC. Translating it yields CASTRDSSYEQYF.

The chain carries TRBV27 and TRBJ2-1; 8 nucleotides line up with TRBD1. The CDR3 consists of 12 residues. The germline CDR1 and CDR2 sequences are MNHEY and SMNVEV (reference sequence). V lost 6 bases, J lost 8 bases, and 3 bases stayed unmatched. The CDR3 spells CASSPRGHEQFF. CDR3 in DNA: TGTGCCAGCAGCCCCAGGGGGCATGAGCAGTTCTTC.

This clonotype was seen ten or more times. The rearrangement uses TRBV28 and TRBJ2-3; TRBD2 matches at 13 bases. V lost 2 bases to trimming and J lost 0 bases; unmatched junction nucleotides: 8. There are 19 residues in the CDR3. Germline CDR1 and CDR2: MDHEN and SYDVKM. CDR3 in DNA: TGTGCCAGCAGTTTAGGGGGACTAGCGGGAAGAACAAGCACAGATACGCAGTATTTT. As protein: CASSLGGLAGRTSTDTQYF.

This clonotype was recorded at least ten times. The J gene is TRBJ2-7, the V gene TRBV5-1, with D possibly TRBD1 on 6 matching bases. V gave up 2 bases and J gave up 6 bases, with 9 bases separating them. The CDR3 runs 12 residues. The germline V gene encodes CDR1 SGHRS and CDR2 YFSETQ. In nucleotides, the CDR3 is TGCGCCAGCAGCTTCTCACAGGGCGAGCAGTACTTC. Translation gives CASSFSQGEQYF.